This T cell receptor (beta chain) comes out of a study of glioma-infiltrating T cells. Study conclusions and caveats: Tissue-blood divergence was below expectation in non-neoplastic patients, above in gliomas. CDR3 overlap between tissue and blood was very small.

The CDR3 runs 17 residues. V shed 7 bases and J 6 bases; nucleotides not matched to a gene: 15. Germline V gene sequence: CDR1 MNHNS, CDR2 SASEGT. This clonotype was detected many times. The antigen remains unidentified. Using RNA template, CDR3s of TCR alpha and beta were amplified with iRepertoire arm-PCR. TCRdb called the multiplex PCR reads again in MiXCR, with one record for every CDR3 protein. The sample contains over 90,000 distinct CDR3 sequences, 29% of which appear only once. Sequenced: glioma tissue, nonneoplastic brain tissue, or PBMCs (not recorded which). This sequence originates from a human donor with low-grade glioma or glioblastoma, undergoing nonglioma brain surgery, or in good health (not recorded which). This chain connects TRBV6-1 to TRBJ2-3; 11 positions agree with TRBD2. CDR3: CASKDGNSGGGGDTQYF. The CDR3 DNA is TGTGCCAGCAAGGACGGAAATAGCGGGGGGGGTGGGGATACGCAGTATTTT.